There are many counts of the clone carrying this T cell receptor (beta chain). Its specificity is not known. These data belong to a study of T cell repertoires in cytomegalovirus infection. Study-wide background: CMV infection together with matching HLA type was indicated by public TCR beta signatures. General study points: Summed frequency of public TCR beta families distinguished CMV carriers with the relevant HLA. Dominating the ex vivo response were HLA-C-restricted CMV-specific TCR beta clonotypes.

CDR1 is SGHTA, CDR2 FQGNSA, per germline. V dropped 7 bases and J dropped 3; count of bases not matched to a gene: 8. The CDR3 totals 14 residues. Using its own MiXCR run on the reads, TCRdb lists one record per CDR3 protein. This table has hundreds of thousands of distinct CDR3 sequences, over 9% appearing once. The TCR comes from a human donor in good health (CMV status not recorded). Some clones in this sample may be carry-over from other donors' samples. V is TRBV7-2 and J is TRBJ2-7, with 8 bases matching TRBD1. The sequencing input was PBMCs. The CDR3 coding sequence is TGTGCCAGCACCCAGGGGGCGCGGGACTACGAGCAGTACTTC. Encoded protein: CASTQGARDYEQYF. The variable domain in full, completed from reference TRBV7-2 and TRBJ2-7, reads GAGVSQSPSNKVTEKGKDVELRCDPISGHTALYWYRQSLGQGLEFLIYFQGNSAPDKSGLPSDRFSAERTGGSVSTLTIQRTQQEDSAVYLCASTQGARDYEQYFGPGTRLTVT.